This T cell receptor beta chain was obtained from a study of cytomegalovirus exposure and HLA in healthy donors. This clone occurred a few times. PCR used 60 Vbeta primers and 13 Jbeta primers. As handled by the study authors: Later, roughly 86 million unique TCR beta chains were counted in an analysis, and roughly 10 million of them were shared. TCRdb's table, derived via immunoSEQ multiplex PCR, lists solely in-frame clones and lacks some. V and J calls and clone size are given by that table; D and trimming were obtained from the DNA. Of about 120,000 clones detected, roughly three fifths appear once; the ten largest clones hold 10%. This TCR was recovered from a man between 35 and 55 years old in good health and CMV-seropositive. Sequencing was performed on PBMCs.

The CDR3 is CASSLGQNYGYTF. CDR3 bases: TGTGCCTCCTCCCTCGGACAGAACTATGGCTACACCTTC. The chain couples TRBV19 to TRBJ1-2; possibly TRBD1 for D (6 bases). V was pared by 11 bases and J by 2 bases, with 15 bases between. Germline values: CDR1 LNHDA, CDR2 SQIVND (reference sequence). The CDR3 totals 13 residues. The whole variable domain, filled in from reference TRBV19 and TRBJ1-2, reads DGGITQSPKYLFRKEGQNVTLSCEQNLNHDAMYWYRQDPGQGLRLIYYSQIVNDFQKGDIAEGYSVSREKKESFPLTVTSAQKNPTAFYLCASSLGQNYGYTFGSGTRLTVV.